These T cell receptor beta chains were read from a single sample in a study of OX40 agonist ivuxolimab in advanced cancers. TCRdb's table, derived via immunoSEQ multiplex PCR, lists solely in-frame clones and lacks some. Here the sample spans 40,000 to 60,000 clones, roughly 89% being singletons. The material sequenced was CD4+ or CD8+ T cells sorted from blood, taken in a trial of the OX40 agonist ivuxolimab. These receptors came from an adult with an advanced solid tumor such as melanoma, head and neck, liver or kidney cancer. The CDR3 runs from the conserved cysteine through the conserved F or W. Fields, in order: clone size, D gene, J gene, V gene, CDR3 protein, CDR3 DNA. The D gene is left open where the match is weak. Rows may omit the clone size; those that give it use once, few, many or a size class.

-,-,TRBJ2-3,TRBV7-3,CASSLWGGGTDTQYF,TGTGCCAGCAGCTTATGGGGAGGAGGCACAGATACGCAGTATTTT
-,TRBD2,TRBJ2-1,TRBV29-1,CSVTSGGRGNEQFF,TGCAGCGTCACTAGCGGGGGGCGAGGAAATGAGCAGTTCTTC
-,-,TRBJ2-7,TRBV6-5,CASSYGGLGEQYF,TGTGCCAGCAGTTACGGTGGGCTGGGCGAGCAGTACTTC
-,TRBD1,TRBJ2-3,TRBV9,CASSVGQGAVTDTQYF,TGTGCCAGCAGCGTAGGTCAGGGGGCGGTCACAGATACGCAGTATTTT
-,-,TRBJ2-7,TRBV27,CASSLTHAWVYYEQYF,TGTGCCAGCAGTTTAACACACGCCTGGGTGTACTACGAGCAGTACTTC
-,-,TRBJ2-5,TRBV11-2,CASSLVRVEETQYF,TGTGCCAGCAGCTTAGTGAGGGTTGAGGAGACCCAGTACTTC
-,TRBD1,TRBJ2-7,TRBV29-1,CSVRGTGGIEQYF,TGCAGCGTCCGCGGGACAGGGGGCATCGAGCAGTACTTC
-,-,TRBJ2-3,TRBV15,CATSRFGGDSRGDTQYF,TGTGCCACCAGCAGATTCGGCGGGGACTCCCGTGGAGATACGCAGTATTTT
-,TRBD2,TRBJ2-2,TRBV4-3,CASSQRGLANTGELFF,TGCGCCAGCAGCCAGCGGGGACTAGCGAACACCGGGGAGCTGTTTTTT
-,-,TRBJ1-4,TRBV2,CASVPDPTNEKLFF,TGTGCCAGTGTCCCGGATCCAACTAATGAAAAACTGTTTTTT
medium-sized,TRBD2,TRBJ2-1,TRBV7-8,CASSSTSGVDYNEQFF,TGTGCCAGCAGCTCAACTAGCGGGGTAGACTACAATGAGCAGTTCTTC
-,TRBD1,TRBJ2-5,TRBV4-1,CASSQDPKDRRQETQYF,TGCGCCAGCAGCCAAGATCCGAAGGACAGGAGGCAAGAGACCCAGTACTTC
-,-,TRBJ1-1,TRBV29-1,CSVGTPEAFF,TGCAGCGTTGGAACGCCTGAAGCTTTCTTT
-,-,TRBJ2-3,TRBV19,CASSIVSGVLDTQYF,TGTGCCAGTAGTATAGTGTCGGGGGTGCTTGATACGCAGTATTTT
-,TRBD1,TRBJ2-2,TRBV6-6,CASNRGNTGELFF,TGTGCCAGCAACAGGGGGAACACCGGGGAGCTGTTTTTT
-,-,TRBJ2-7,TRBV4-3,CASSQAATADYEQYF,TGCGCCAGCAGCCAAGCGGCGACTGCCGACTACGAGCAGTACTTC
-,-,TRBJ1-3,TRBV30,CAWSVGVSGNTIYF,TGTGCCTGGAGTGTCGGGGTTTCTGGAAACACCATATATTTT
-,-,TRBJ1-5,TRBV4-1,CASSQGQDRGQPQHF,TGCGCCAGCAGCCAAGGACAGGATCGTGGGCAGCCCCAGCATTTT
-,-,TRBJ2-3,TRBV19,CASSIDRSQQGREYF,TGTGCCAGTAGTATAGATCGTTCCCAACAGGGTCGAGAGTATTTT
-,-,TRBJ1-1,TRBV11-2,CASSFVAYTEAFF,TGTGCCAGCAGCTTTGTTGCGTACACTGAAGCTTTCTTT
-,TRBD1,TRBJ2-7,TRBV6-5,CASSYATGAGFEQYF,TGTGCCAGCAGTTACGCGACAGGGGCGGGATTCGAGCAGTACTTC
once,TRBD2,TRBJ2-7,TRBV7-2,CASSPQGLAGGAINEQYF,TGTGCCAGCAGCCCCCAGGGACTAGCGGGGGGGGCAATTAACGAGCAGTACTTC
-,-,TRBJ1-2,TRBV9,CASSSNLWGVNYGYTF,TGTGCCAGCAGCTCAAATCTATGGGGGGTGAACTATGGCTACACCTTC
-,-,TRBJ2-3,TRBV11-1,CASSLEGGTDTQYF,TGTGCCAGCAGCTTAGAGGGGGGGACAGATACGCAGTATTTT
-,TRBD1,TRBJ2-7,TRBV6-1,CASSEEGTGRYEQYF,TGTGCCAGCAGTGAAGAGGGGACAGGGAGGTACGAGCAGTACTTC
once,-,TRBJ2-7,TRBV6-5,CASSYGETYEQYF,TGTGCCAGCAGTTACGGGGAGACCTACGAGCAGTACTTC
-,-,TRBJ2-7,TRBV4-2,CASSQVDTEQYF,TGTGCCAGCAGCCAAGTAGACACGGAGCAGTACTTC
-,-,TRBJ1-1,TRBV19,CASSGLRLGDTEAFF,TGTGCCAGTAGTGGCCTCAGGTTGGGGGACACTGAAGCTTTCTTT
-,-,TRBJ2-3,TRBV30,CAWSRVGTDTQYF,TGTGCCTGGAGCAGGGTGGGCACAGATACGCAGTATTTT
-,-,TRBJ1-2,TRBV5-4,CASSPRGEANYGYTF,TGTGCCAGCAGCCCGAGAGGGGAGGCTAACTATGGCTACACCTTC
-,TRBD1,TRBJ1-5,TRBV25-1,CASSEYRGPDQPQHF,TGTGCCAGCAGTGAATACAGGGGGCCCGATCAGCCCCAGCATTTT
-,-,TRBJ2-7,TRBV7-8,CASSLARLHYEQYF,TGTGCCAGCAGCTTAGCGAGGCTGCACTACGAGCAGTACTTC
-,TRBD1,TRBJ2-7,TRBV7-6,CASSWTGAEQYF,TGTGCCAGCAGCTGGACAGGGGCCGAGCAGTACTTC
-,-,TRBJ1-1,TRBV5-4,CASSLTDEAFF,TGTGCCAGCAGCTTGACAGATGAAGCTTTCTTT
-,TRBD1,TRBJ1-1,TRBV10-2,CASSDLGQMNTEAFF,TGCGCCAGCAGTGACCTGGGACAGATGAACACTGAAGCTTTCTTT
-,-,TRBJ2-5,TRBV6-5,CASSYINQETQYF,TGTGCCAGCAGTTACATAAACCAAGAGACCCAGTACTTC
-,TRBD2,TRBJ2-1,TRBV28,CASSFSLAGVPPSHEQFF,TGTGCCAGCAGTTTTTCACTAGCGGGGGTGCCACCCTCCCATGAGCAGTTCTTC
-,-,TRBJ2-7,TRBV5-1,CATPWSGRPVYEQYF,TGCGCCACCCCTTGGTCGGGACGGCCAGTCTACGAGCAGTACTTC
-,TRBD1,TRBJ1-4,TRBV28,CASSFRQDRAENEKLFF,TGTGCCAGCAGTTTTCGCCAGGACAGGGCAGAGAATGAAAAACTGTTTTTT
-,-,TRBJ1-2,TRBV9,CASSEPRGAGYGYTF,TGTGCCAGCAGCGAGCCTCGGGGGGCTGGTTATGGCTACACCTTC
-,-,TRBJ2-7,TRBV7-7,CASSHGGQYEQYF,TGTGCCAGCAGCCACGGGGGTCAGTACGAGCAGTACTTC
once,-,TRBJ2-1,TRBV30,CAWRTQGYNEQFF,TGTGCCTGGCGAACGCAGGGGTACAATGAGCAGTTCTTC
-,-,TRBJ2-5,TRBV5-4,CASSLGSGTPYQETQYF,TGTGCCAGCAGCTTGGGGTCCGGGACACCGTACCAAGAGACCCAGTACTTC
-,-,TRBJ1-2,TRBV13,CASSPPGLTGQTF,TGTGCCAGCAGCCCACCGGGGTTGACAGGACAGACCTTC
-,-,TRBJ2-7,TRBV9,CASSVEEGVSSYEQYF,TGTGCCAGCAGCGTAGAGGAAGGGGTCAGCTCCTACGAGCAGTACTTC
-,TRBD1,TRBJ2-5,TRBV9,CASSEWDSSEDQYF,TGTGCCAGCAGCGAGTGGGACAGTTCAGAGGACCAGTACTTC
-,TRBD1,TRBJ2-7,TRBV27,CASSPMGQSSYEQYF,TGTGCCAGCAGTCCGATGGGACAGAGCTCCTACGAGCAGTACTTC
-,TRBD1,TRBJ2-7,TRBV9,CASSAEDRGHYEQYF,TGTGCCAGCAGCGCTGAAGACAGGGGGCACTACGAGCAGTACTTC
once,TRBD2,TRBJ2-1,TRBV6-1,CASSEAHIGSSGVYEQFF,TGTGCCAGCAGTGAAGCGCATATCGGGTCTAGCGGGGTGTATGAGCAGTTCTTC
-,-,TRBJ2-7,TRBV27,CASSLFRDGEQYF,TGTGCCAGCAGTTTATTCAGGGACGGCGAGCAGTACTTC
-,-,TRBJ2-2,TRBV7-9,CASSLGDTGELFF,TGTGCCAGCAGCTTGGGCGACACCGGGGAGCTGTTTTTT
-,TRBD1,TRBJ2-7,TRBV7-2,CASSLSSGTGVYEQYF,TGTGCCAGCAGCTTAAGTTCCGGGACAGGGGTCTACGAGCAGTACTTC
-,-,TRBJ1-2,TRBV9,CASSVEWDSSGGYTF,TGTGCCAGCAGCGTAGAGTGGGACTCCTCGGGCGGCTACACCTTC
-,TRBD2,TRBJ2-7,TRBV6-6,CASSYSSGGASEQYF,TGTGCCAGCAGTTACTCGAGCGGGGGGGCCTCCGAGCAGTACTTC
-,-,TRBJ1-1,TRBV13,CASSSNDRMNTEAFF,TGTGCCAGCAGCTCAAATGACAGAATGAACACTGAAGCTTTCTTT
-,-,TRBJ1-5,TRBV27,CASSFGRNQPQHF,TGTGCCAGCAGTTTCGGCAGGAATCAGCCCCAGCATTTT
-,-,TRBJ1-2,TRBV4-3,CASSQDFPPSLNYGYTF,TGCGCCAGCAGCCAAGATTTCCCTCCGTCCCTTAACTATGGCTACACCTTC
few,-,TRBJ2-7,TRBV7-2,CASSLEGGHLYEQYF,TGTGCCAGCAGCTTAGAGGGGGGGCATCTCTACGAGCAGTACTTC
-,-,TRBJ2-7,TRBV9,CASSALGGEQYF,TGTGCCAGCAGCGCTCTAGGCGGCGAGCAGTACTTC
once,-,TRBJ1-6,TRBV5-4,CASSLDLNSPLHF,TGTGCCAGCAGCTTGGACCTTAATTCACCCCTCCACTTT